These 24 T cell receptor beta chains share one sample of origin, sequenced in a study of a mutant IDH1 vaccine in newly diagnosed glioma. Measured with immunoSEQ multiplex PCR; TCRdb has only the in-frame clones, and not every one. In the table there are 52,000 or so clones, about 81% of which are singletons. For these TCRs, the target antigens are not known. As to time point: week 23, last vaccination. Mutant IDH1 20-mer peptide, at 300 ug, made up each vaccine dose, with topical imiquimod. This sample comprised PBMCs, obtained from a glioma patient whose treatment included an IDH1 peptide vaccine. The receptors come from a woman between 40 and 55 years old with glioma. Some clones in this sample may be carry-over from other donors' samples.

V is TRBV5-5 and J is TRBJ2-2, with a weak D call TRBD1 (6 bases). This CDR3 region has 16 residues. Trimming took off 4 bases at V and 4 bases at J, with 17 bases between the two ends. Germline V gene data show CDR1 as SGHKS and CDR2 as YYEKEE (reference sequence). In DNA form, the CDR3 reads TGTGCCAGCAGCCGTGTTGGGGGCGCGGGCACCGGGGAGCTGTTTTTT. Encoded protein: CASSRVGGAGTGELFF.

J is TRBJ1-1 and V is TRBV7-3; perhaps TRBD1 as D (5 bases). CDR3 size: 13 residues. Looked up from germline, CDR1 is SGHTA and CDR2 is FQGTGA. V was clipped by 3 bases and J by 6 bases, with 11 bases between them. CDR3 loop: CASSFYQGAEAFF. The CDR3 DNA follows: TGTGCCAGCAGCTTCTACCAAGGGGCTGAAGCTTTCTTT.

V gene TRBV5-5 combines with J gene TRBJ2-3, with 9 bases identical to TRBD2. The V gene's germline CDR1 is SGHKS and CDR2 YYEKEE (reference sequence). This CDR3 contains 15 residues. Trimming cost V 2 bases and J 1 base; bases outside gene matches: 2. The CDR3 sequence is CASSFSGGRTDTQYF. DNA of the CDR3: TGTGCCAGCAGCTTTAGCGGGGGCCGCACAGATACGCAGTATTTT.

J is TRBJ2-7 and V is TRBV7-2; D is possibly TRBD2 (5 bases). The V gene lost 3 bases and the J gene lost 5 bases, with 14 bases spanning the gap. CDR3 length: 14 residues. Germline V gene sequence: CDR1 SGHTA, CDR2 FQGNSA. The CDR3 DNA reads TGTGCCAGCAGCTTGGACTTCCTCGACGACGAGCAGTACTTC. This gives the protein CASSLDFLDDEQYF. The variable domain in full, with the rest retrieved from reference TRBV7-2 and TRBJ2-7, is GAGVSQSPSNKVTEKGKDVELRCDPISGHTALYWYRQSLGQGLEFLIYFQGNSAPDKSGLPSDRFSAERTGGSVSTLTIQRTQQEDSAVYLCASSLDFLDDEQYFGPGTRLTVT.

This chain joins TRBV12-5 and TRBJ2-2; D unresolved. Trimming took off 4 bases at V and 6 bases at J, with 9 bases between the two ends. The length of the CDR3 is 13 residues. Per the germline V gene, CDR1 is LGHNT and CDR2 is FRNRAP. Here the CDR3 DNA reads TGTGCTAGTGGTTCTCCAGGACCCGGGGAGCTGTTTTTT. Protein: CASGSPGPGELFF.

The CDR3 DNA follows: TGCAGCGTTGAAGATACACAGGCTAACTACAATGAGCAGTTCTTC. Encoded protein: CSVEDTQANYNEQFF. This rearrangement joins TRBV29-1 to TRBJ2-1; maybe TRBD1 (5 bases). Germline CDR1 reads SQVTM; CDR2 reads ANQGSEA. Trimming removed 0 bases at V and 3 bases at J, with 12 bases between. The CDR3 totals 15 residues.

This clone was seen only a few times. The chain couples TRBV30 to TRBJ2-1; the D gene is possibly TRBD2 (7 bases). V was trimmed by 0 bases and J by 8 bases, leaving 17 bases between them. The V gene's germline CDR1 is GTSNPN and CDR2 SVGIG (reference sequence). There are 15 residues in the CDR3. In DNA form, the CDR3 reads TGTGCCTGGAGTGTAGGGGCGGGGGCAATCTATGAGCAGTTCTTC. As protein: CAWSVGAGAIYEQFF.

The chain joins TRBV10-3 to TRBJ1-3; 7 bases agree with TRBD1. The CDR3 sequence is 15 residues long. Unmatched junction bases numbered 7, after V lost 6 bases and J lost 2 bases. Germline CDR1 and CDR2: ENHRY and SYGVKD. CDR3 residues: CAIRDIRGAGNTIYF. CDR3 sequence (DNA): TGTGCCATCAGGGACATCAGGGGGGCTGGAAACACCATATATTTT.

The chain carries TRBV5-8 and TRBJ1-1; D remains ambiguous. The CDR3 is 17 amino acids. Trimming pared 2 bases from V and 10 bases from J, leaving 27 bases between. Germline V gene sequence: CDR1 SGHTS, CDR2 YDEGEE. The CDR3 reads CASSFGRERFLLLGAFF. The CDR3 nucleotides are TGTGCCAGCAGCTTCGGGCGGGAGCGATTTCTATTACTGGGAGCTTTCTTT. Using reference TRBV5-8 and TRBJ1-1 for the parts outside the CDR3, the full variable domain is EAGVTQSPTHLIKTRGQQATLRCSPISGHTSVYWYQQALGLGLQFLLWYDEGEERNRGNFPPRFSGRQFPNYSSELNVNALELEDSALYLCASSFGRERFLLLGAFFGQGTRLTVV.

This clone was seen more than once but under ten times. V and J are TRBV6-1 and TRBJ1-2, with a tentative D call TRBD1 (6 bases). The V gene lost 8 bases and the J gene lost 6 bases, with 19 bases spanning the gap. The V gene's germline CDR1 is MNHNS and CDR2 SASEGT. The CDR3 loop spans 14 amino acids. As DNA, the CDR3 is TGTGCCAGCTTAGGGGGGTGGGGGATAAATGGCTACACCTTC. Its translation: CASLGGWGINGYTF.

The table lists this clone with a count of one. The V and J genes are TRBV23-1 and TRBJ1-1; D is possibly TRBD1 (6 bases). TRBV23-1 has ORF status, its function being uncertain. The CDR3 length is 11 residues. The CDR3 DNA sequence: TGCGCAGGGGGGGGCGGCACTGAAGCTTTCTTT. Translating it yields CAGGGGTEAFF.

This clone was counted once. The chain links TRBV29-1 to TRBJ2-3; no definite D call. V was cut by 3 bases and J by 3 bases, with 4 bases left in between. Germline V gene data show CDR1 as SQVTM and CDR2 as ANQGSEA. This CDR3 is built from 11 residues. CDR3 region: CSVDTTDTQYF. The DNA for the CDR3 is TGCAGCGTTGACACAACAGATACGCAGTATTTT.

The genes are TRBV14 and TRBJ2-2, with D hard to call. The germline gives CDR1 SGHDN, CDR2 FVKESK. Trimming took off 6 bases at V and 6 bases at J, with 11 bases between the two ends. This CDR3 is 13 amino acids long. The CDR3 region is CASSYEWAGELFF. Here the CDR3 DNA reads TGTGCCAGCAGTTATGAGTGGGCCGGGGAGCTGTTTTTT.

The chain uses TRBV5-4 and TRBJ1-1; no firm D call. The CDR3 has 12 amino acids. Germline assignment: CDR1 SGHNT and CDR2 YYREEE (reference sequence). V shed 4 bases and J shed 0 bases, with 4 bases lying between them. The DNA for the CDR3 is TGTGCCAGCAGCCGCATGAACACTGAAGCTTTCTTT. This translates into CASSRMNTEAFF.

This sequence joins TRBV18 and TRBJ1-1, with D tentatively TRBD1 (5 bases). The germline gives CDR1 KGHSH, CDR2 LQKENI. This CDR3 has 14 residues. With 3 bases removed from V and 0 bases from J, the gap between germline ends came to 8 bases. CDR3 sequence (DNA): TGTGCCAGCTCACCCGGGGGGATGAACACTGAAGCTTTCTTT. It codes for CASSPGGMNTEAFF.

J is TRBJ2-3 and V is TRBV29-1; D tentatively fits TRBD1 or TRBD2 (5 bases each). Germline CDR1 reads SQVTM; CDR2 reads ANQGSEA. Trimming took off 4 bases at V and 2 bases at J, with 13 bases between the two ends. This CDR3 has 14 residues. The CDR3 DNA is TGCAGCGTTGCACAGCCCGGGGCCACAGATACGCAGTATTTT. Translating it yields CSVAQPGATDTQYF.

V and J are TRBV19 and TRBJ2-7; no reliable D call. The CDR3 consists of 12 residues. Trimming removed 7 bases at V and 2 bases at J, with 9 bases between. Germline CDR1 and CDR2: LNHDA and SQIVND (reference sequence). CDR3 coding DNA: TGTGCCAGTACGAACGGAGCCTACGAGCAGTACTTC. It specifies CASTNGAYEQYF. Full variable domain (remainder filled in from reference TRBV19 and TRBJ2-7): DGGITQSPKYLFRKEGQNVTLSCEQNLNHDAMYWYRQDPGQGLRLIYYSQIVNDFQKGDIAEGYSVSREKKESFPLTVTSAQKNPTAFYLCASTNGAYEQYFGPGTRLTVT.

The gene calls are TRBV11-3 and TRBJ2-3; tentative D call: TRBD2 (5 bases). V was trimmed by 5 bases and J by 5 bases, leaving 8 bases between them. Germline assignment: CDR1 SGHNT and CDR2 YENEEA. The CDR3 totals 12 residues. CDR3 sequence: CASSPRGDTQYF. The CDR3 DNA follows: TGTGCCAGCAGCCCCCGGGGAGATACGCAGTATTTT.

The J gene is TRBJ2-1, the V gene TRBV11-3; a weak D match, TRBD2 (7 bases). With 8 bases removed from V and 10 bases from J, the gap between germline ends came to 12 bases. CDR1 is SGHNT, CDR2 YENEEA, per germline. The CDR3 has 11 amino acids. The chain's CDR3 is CASRGGGEQFF. The CDR3 DNA is TGTGCCAGCCGTGGGGGGGGCGAGCAGTTCTTC.

With respect to this clone: Other DNA sequences of this sample code for an identical CDR3. V gene TRBV7-9 combines with J gene TRBJ1-4; no reliable D call. V was clipped by 3 bases and J by 0 bases, with 8 bases between them. Per germline, CDR1 SEHNR and CDR2 FQNEAQ (reference sequence). The CDR3 covers 15 residues. The CDR3 loop is CASSFPSTTNEKLFF. The CDR3 nucleotides read TGTGCCAGCAGCTTCCCTTCTACAACTAATGAAAAACTGTTTTTT.

The chain combines TRBV2 with TRBJ1-5, with D possibly matching TRBD1 (6 bases). Germline assignment: CDR1 SNHLY and CDR2 FYNNEI. The V end lost 2 bases, the J end lost 8 bases, and 10 bases lay between the germline ends. CDR3 length: 13 residues. The CDR3 loop reads CASSERGGKPQHF. The CDR3 DNA reads TGTGCCAGCAGTGAAAGGGGGGGCAAGCCCCAGCATTTT.

The chain has TRBV10-2 and TRBJ1-1; TRBD1 matches 10 bases. Trimming at V came to 6 bases and at J to 4 bases, leaving 11 bases not matched to a gene. This CDR3 has 16 amino acids. Per the germline V gene, CDR1 is WSHSY and CDR2 is SAAADI. The DNA for the CDR3 is TGCGCCAGCAGCCACCCTCGACAGGGGGCGACCACTGAAGCTTTCTTT. Amino acids: CASSHPRQGATTEAFF.

J is TRBJ1-2 and V is TRBV5-1; weak D call: TRBD1 (5 bases). The germline V gene encodes CDR1 SGHRS and CDR2 YFSETQ. CDR3 size: 14 residues. V lost 4 bases, J lost 0 bases, and 10 bases lay in between. For the CDR3, the DNA is TGCGCCAGCAGCCCCGGACACTCTAACTATGGCTACACCTTC. Translation gives CASSPGHSNYGYTF.

The chain employs TRBV6-4 and TRBJ1-6, with D maybe TRBD1 (6 bases). Per the germline V gene, CDR1 is MRHNA and CDR2 is SNTAGT. Trimming removed 5 bases from V and 9 bases from J, with 14 bases in between. The CDR3 is 14 residues long. This CDR3 is CASSQGWGGSPLHF. The CDR3 DNA follows: TGTGCCAGCAGTCAGGGGTGGGGGGGTTCACCCCTCCACTTT.